These 8 T cell receptor beta chains share one sample of origin, sequenced in a study of T cell changes during pregnancy in multiple sclerosis (dated by TCRdb to the late 2010s). The library was generated by the immunoSEQ multiplex PCR assay. TCRdb obtained this table from immuneACCESS and retained in-frame rearrangements with V and J assigned. These tables miss some clones; where compared with another copy, unresolved V genes account for less than half of the shortfall, and the remainder is unexplained. In this sample the table shows around 80,000 clones, about 90% of which occur a single time. 2% to 3% of the sample goes to the ten largest clones. The sample was peripheral blood, taken before pregnancy. These receptors came from a female donor with multiple sclerosis, enrolled in a pregnancy study.

The chain combines TRBV5-4 with TRBJ2-5, with D perhaps TRBD1 (5 bases). Per the germline V gene, CDR1 is SGHNT and CDR2 is YYREEE (reference sequence). The V and J ends lost 1 base and 1 base respectively, with 14 bases between them. This CDR3 has 16 amino acids. The CDR3 DNA follows: TGTGCCAGCAGCTTGAGCAGGGCCTACGTCCAAGAGACCCAGTACTTC. Amino acids: CASSLSRAYVQETQYF. Together with reference TRBV5-4 and TRBJ2-5, the CDR3 gives the full variable domain: ETGVTQSPTHLIKTRGQQVTLRCSSQSGHNTVSWYQQALGQGPQFIFQYYREEENGRGNFPPRFSGLQFPNYSSELNVNALELDDSALYLCASSLSRAYVQETQYFGPGTRLLVL.

The chain couples TRBV28 to TRBJ2-1; TRBD1 matches at 9 bases. With V trimmed by 7 bases and J by 9 bases, 13 bases remained unmatched. Germline loops: CDR1 MDHEN, CDR2 SYDVKM. The CDR3 sequence is 15 residues long. The CDR3 spells CASKTGTGRTSEQFF. For the CDR3, the DNA is TGTGCCAGCAAAACCGGGACAGGGAGGACGAGTGAGCAGTTCTTC.

The chain carries TRBV11-2 and TRBJ1-1; D is possibly TRBD1 (5 bases). CDR3 length: 14 residues. Deletions cut 6 bases from V and 1 base from J, with 12 bases between. Germline V gene data show CDR1 as SGHAT and CDR2 as FQNNGV. The CDR3 here is CASSGFGGNTEAFF. CDR3 sequence (DNA): TGTGCCAGCAGTGGATTCGGGGGGAACACTGAAGCTTTCTTT.

The gene calls are TRBV15 and TRBJ2-3; tentatively, D is TRBD1 (6 bases). Between the trimmed V and J ends, which lost 1 base and 2 bases, there was a span of 10 bases. The CDR3 has 15 residues. CDR1 is LNHNV, CDR2 YYDKDF, per germline (reference sequence). CDR3 region: CATSRGGGATDTQYF. The CDR3 DNA reads as TGTGCCACCAGCAGAGGAGGGGGTGCCACAGATACGCAGTATTTT.

This clone was picked up one time. The CDR3 DNA reads TGTGCCAGCAGCCAAGGGGGGACTTCATCCTACGAGCAGTACTTC. This translates into CASSQGGTSSYEQYF. This rearrangement joins TRBV4-2 to TRBJ2-7; TRBD2 is a possible D gene (6 bases). This CDR3 is 15 amino acids long. The ends were cut back, 1 base at V and 1 base at J, with 11 bases in the middle. Germline V lookup: CDR1 LGHNA, CDR2 YNFKEQ.

CDR3 coding DNA: TGTGCCAGCAGCCCCTCCGACCAACAGGGATACTACGAGCAGTACTTC. This encodes CASSPSDQQGYYEQYF. The rearrangement links TRBV7-2 to TRBJ2-7; the D gene is possibly TRBD1 (6 bases). Deletions cut 5 bases from V and 3 bases from J, with 20 bases between. The CDR3 covers 16 residues. Germline V gives CDR1 SGHTA, CDR2 FQGNSA.

The chain is built from TRBV19 and TRBJ1-5; D not resolved. Germline values: CDR1 LNHDA, CDR2 SQIVND (reference sequence). This CDR3 is built from 15 residues. Trimming left V 4 bases short and J 0 bases short, with 10 bases between. CDR3 in amino acids: CASSTVHNSNQPQHF. CDR3 in DNA: TGTGCCAGTAGTACTGTACACAATAGCAATCAGCCCCAGCATTTT.

V is TRBV19 and J is TRBJ2-1, with 7 bases matching TRBD2. After removal of 5 bases from V and 7 bases from J, the junction contained 5 bases not matched to a gene. Germline V CDR1 and CDR2: LNHDA, SQIVND (reference sequence). The CDR3 loop spans 13 amino acids. CDR3: CASSPLGGNEQFF. The CDR3 coding sequence is TGTGCCAGTAGTCCCCTCGGGGGGAATGAGCAGTTCTTC.